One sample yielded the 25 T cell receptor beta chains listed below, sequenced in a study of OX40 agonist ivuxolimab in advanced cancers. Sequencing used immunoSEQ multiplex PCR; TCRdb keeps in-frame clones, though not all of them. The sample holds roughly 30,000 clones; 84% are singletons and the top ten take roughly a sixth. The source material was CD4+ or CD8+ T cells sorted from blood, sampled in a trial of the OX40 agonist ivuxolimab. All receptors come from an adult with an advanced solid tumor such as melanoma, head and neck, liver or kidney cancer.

The CDR3 bases are TGTGCCAGCAGCTTAATGGAGGGGGCGGAGACCCAGTACTTC. This codes for CASSLMEGAETQYF. The J gene is TRBJ2-5, the V gene TRBV7-2, with D possibly matching TRBD1 (7 bases). The germline CDR1 and CDR2 sequences are SGHTA and FQGNSA. The CDR3 extends over 14 amino acids. V lost 2 bases and J 5 bases, leaving 12 bases between the germline ends.

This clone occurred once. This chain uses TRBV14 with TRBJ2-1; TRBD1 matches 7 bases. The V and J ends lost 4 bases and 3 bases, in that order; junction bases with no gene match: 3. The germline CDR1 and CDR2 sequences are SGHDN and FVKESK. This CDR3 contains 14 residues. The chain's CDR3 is CASSPWTGYNEQFF. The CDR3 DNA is TGTGCCAGCAGCCCTTGGACAGGCTACAATGAGCAGTTCTTC.

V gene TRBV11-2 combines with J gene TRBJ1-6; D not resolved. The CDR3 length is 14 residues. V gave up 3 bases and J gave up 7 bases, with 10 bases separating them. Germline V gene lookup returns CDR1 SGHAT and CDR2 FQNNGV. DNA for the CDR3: TGTGCCAGCAGCTTCTTTGTGGAAAATTCACCCCTCCACTTT. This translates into CASSFFVENSPLHF.

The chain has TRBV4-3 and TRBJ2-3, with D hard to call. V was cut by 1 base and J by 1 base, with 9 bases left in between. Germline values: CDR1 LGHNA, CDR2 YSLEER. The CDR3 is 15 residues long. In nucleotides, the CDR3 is TGCGCCAGCAGCCAAGGAGAGCAGGGCACAGATACGCAGTATTTT. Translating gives CASSQGEQGTDTQYF.

The CDR3 coding sequence is TGTGCCAGCAGCGTCCACCCACTTGACAGGGGTAATGAGCAGTTCTTC. Translated, it gives CASSVHPLDRGNEQFF. V usage is TRBV27 and J usage is TRBJ2-1, with TRBD1 matching 8 bases. CDR3 size: 16 residues. V dropped 6 bases and J dropped 7; count of bases not matched to a gene: 14. Germline V CDR1 and CDR2: MNHEY, SMNVEV (reference sequence).

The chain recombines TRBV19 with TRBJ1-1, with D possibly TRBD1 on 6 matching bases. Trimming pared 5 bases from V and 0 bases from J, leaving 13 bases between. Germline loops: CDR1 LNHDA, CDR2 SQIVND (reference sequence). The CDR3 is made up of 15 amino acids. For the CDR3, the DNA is TGTGCCAGTAGTGCAACAGGGTACATGAACACTGAAGCTTTCTTT. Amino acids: CASSATGYMNTEAFF. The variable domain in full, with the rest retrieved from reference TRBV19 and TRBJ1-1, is DGGITQSPKYLFRKEGQNVTLSCEQNLNHDAMYWYRQDPGQGLRLIYYSQIVNDFQKGDIAEGYSVSREKKESFPLTVTSAQKNPTAFYLCASSATGYMNTEAFFGQGTRLTVV.

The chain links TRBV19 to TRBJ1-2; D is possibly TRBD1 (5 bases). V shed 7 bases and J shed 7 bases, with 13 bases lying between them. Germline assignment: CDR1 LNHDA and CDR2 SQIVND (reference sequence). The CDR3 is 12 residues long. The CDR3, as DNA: TGTGCCAGTACCCCTGGGGGAGCTGGCTACACCTTC. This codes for CASTPGGAGYTF.

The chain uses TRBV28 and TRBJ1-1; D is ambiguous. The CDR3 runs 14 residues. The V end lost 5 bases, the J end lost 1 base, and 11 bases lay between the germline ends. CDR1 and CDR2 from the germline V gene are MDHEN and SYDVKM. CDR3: CASSLLRQNTEAFF. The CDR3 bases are TGTGCCAGCAGTCTCCTACGACAGAACACTGAAGCTTTCTTT.

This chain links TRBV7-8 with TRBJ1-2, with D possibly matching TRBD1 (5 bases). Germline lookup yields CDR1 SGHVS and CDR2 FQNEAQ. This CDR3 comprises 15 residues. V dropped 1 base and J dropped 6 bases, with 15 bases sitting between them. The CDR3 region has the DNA TGTGCCAGCAGCTTAGGAGCAGGGAGGGCCGATGGCTACACCTTC. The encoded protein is CASSLGAGRADGYTF. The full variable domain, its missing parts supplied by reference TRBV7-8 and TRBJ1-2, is GAGVSQSPRYKVAKRGQDVALRCDPISGHVSLFWYQQALGQGPEFLTYFQNEAQLDKSGLPSDRFFAERPEGSVSTLKIQRTQQEDSAVYLCASSLGAGRADGYTFGSGTRLTVV.

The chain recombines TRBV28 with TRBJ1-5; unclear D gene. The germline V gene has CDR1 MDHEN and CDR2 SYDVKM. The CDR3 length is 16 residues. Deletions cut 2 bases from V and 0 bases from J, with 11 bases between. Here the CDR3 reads CASSLMALNSNQPQHF. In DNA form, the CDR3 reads TGTGCCAGCAGTTTAATGGCACTTAATAGCAATCAGCCCCAGCATTTT.

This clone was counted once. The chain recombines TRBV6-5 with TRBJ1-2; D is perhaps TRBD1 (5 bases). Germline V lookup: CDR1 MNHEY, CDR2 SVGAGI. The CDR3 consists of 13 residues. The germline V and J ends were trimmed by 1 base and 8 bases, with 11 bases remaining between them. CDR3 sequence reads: CASSYLPGNGYTF. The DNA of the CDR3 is TGTGCCAGCAGTTACTTGCCAGGGAACGGCTACACCTTC.

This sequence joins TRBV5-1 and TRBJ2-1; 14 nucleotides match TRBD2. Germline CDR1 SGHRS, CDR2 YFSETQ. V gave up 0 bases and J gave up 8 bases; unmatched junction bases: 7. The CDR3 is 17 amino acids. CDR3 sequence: CASSLEGLAGAYDEQFF. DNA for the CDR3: TGCGCCAGCAGCTTGGAGGGACTAGCGGGAGCTTACGATGAGCAGTTCTTC.

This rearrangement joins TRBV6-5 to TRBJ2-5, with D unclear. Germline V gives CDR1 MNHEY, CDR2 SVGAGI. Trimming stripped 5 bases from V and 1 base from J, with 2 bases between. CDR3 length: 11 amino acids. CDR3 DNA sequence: TGTGCCAGCAGTAGCCAAGAGACCCAGTACTTC. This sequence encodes CASSSQETQYF.

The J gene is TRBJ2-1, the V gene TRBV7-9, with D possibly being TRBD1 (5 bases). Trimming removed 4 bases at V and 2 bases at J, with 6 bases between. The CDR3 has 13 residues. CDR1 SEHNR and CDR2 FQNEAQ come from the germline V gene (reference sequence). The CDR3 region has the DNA TGTGCCAGCAGCTCACAGGCCTACAATGAGCAGTTCTTC. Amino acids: CASSSQAYNEQFF.

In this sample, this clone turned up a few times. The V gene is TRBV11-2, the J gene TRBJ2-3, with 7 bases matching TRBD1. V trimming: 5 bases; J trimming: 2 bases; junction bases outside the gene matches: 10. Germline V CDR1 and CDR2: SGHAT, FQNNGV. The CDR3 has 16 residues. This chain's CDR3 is CASSLRQGPLTDTQYF. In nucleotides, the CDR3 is TGTGCCAGCAGCCTCCGACAGGGACCGCTCACAGATACGCAGTATTTT. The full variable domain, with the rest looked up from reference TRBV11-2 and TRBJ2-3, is EAGVAQSPRYKIIEKRQSVAFWCNPISGHATLYWYQQILGQGPKLLIQFQNNGVVDDSQLPKDRFSAERLKGVDSTLKIQPAKLEDSAVYLCASSLRQGPLTDTQYFGPGTRLTVL.

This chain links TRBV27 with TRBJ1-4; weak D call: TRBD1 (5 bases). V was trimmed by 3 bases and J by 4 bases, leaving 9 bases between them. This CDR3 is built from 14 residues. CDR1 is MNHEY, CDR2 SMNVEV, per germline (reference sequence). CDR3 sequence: CASSFGGVNEKLFF. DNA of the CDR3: TGTGCCAGCAGTTTCGGAGGGGTTAATGAAAAACTGTTTTTT. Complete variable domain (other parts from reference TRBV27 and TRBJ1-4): EAQVTQNPRYLITVTGKKLTVTCSQNMNHEYMSWYRQDPGLGLRQIYYSMNVEVTDKGDVPEGYKVSRKEKRNFPLILESPSPNQTSLYFCASSFGGVNEKLFFGSGTQLSVL.

The CDR3 DNA is TGTGCCAGCAGCACCGGGGCAGACCTCTACTATGGCTACACCTTC. It specifies CASSTGADLYYGYTF. The chain joins TRBV9 to TRBJ1-2; possibly TRBD1 for D (5 bases). The CDR3 is 15 amino acids. The ends were cut back, 4 bases at V and 3 bases at J, with 16 bases in the middle. Germline V gene sequence: CDR1 SGDLS, CDR2 YYNGEE.

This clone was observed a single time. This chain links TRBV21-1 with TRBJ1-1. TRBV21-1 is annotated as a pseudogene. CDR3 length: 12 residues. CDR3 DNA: TGTGCCAGCACTCTACCGAACACTGAAGCTTTCTTT. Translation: CASTLPNTEAFF.

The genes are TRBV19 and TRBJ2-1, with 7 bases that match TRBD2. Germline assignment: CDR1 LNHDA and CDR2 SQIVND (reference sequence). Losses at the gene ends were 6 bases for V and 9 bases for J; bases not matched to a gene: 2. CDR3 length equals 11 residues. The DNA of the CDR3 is TGTGCCAGTAGAGCGGGATCTGAGCAGTTCTTC. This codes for CASRAGSEQFF.

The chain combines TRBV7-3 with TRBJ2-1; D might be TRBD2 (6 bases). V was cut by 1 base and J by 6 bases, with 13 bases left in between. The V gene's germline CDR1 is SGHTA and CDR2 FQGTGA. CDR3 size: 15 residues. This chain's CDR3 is CASSLIGGPSNEQFF. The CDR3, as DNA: TGTGCCAGCAGCTTAATCGGAGGGCCAAGCAATGAGCAGTTCTTC.

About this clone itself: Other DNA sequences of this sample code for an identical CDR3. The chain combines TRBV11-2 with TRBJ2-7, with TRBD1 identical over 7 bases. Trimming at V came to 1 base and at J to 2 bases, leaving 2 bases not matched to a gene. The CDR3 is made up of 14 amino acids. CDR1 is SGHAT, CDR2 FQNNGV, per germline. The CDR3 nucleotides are TGTGCCAGCAGCTTAGGACAGGGCCCCTACGAGCAGTACTTC. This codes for CASSLGQGPYEQYF. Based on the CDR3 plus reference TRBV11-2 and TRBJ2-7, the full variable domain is EAGVAQSPRYKIIEKRQSVAFWCNPISGHATLYWYQQILGQGPKLLIQFQNNGVVDDSQLPKDRFSAERLKGVDSTLKIQPAKLEDSAVYLCASSLGQGPYEQYFGPGTRLTVT.

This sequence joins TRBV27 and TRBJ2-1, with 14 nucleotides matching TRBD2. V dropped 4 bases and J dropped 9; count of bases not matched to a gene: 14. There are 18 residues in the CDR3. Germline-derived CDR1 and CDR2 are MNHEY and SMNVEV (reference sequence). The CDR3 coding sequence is TGTGCCAGCAGTTCCTACGGGACTAGCGGGAGTAGATTCGGTGAGCAGTTCTTC. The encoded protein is CASSSYGTSGSRFGEQFF.

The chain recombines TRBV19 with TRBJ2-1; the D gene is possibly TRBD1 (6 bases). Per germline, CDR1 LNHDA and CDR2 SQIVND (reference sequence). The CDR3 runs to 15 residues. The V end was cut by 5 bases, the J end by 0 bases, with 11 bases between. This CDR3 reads CASSSTGSSYNEQFF. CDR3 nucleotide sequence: TGTGCCAGTAGTTCAACAGGGTCCTCCTACAATGAGCAGTTCTTC.

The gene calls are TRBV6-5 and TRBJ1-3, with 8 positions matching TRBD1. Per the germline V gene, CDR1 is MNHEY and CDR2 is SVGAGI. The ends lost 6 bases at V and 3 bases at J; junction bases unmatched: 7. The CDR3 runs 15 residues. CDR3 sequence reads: CASRMTTGDGNTIYF. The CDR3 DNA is TGTGCCAGCAGGATGACGACAGGGGATGGAAACACCATATATTTT.

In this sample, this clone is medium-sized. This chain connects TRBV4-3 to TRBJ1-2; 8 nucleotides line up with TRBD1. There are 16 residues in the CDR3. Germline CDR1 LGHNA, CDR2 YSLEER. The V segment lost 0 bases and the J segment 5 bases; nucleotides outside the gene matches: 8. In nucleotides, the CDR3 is TGCGCCAGCAGCCAAGAATATGGTACAGGGGGATATGGCTACACCTTC. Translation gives CASSQEYGTGGYGYTF.